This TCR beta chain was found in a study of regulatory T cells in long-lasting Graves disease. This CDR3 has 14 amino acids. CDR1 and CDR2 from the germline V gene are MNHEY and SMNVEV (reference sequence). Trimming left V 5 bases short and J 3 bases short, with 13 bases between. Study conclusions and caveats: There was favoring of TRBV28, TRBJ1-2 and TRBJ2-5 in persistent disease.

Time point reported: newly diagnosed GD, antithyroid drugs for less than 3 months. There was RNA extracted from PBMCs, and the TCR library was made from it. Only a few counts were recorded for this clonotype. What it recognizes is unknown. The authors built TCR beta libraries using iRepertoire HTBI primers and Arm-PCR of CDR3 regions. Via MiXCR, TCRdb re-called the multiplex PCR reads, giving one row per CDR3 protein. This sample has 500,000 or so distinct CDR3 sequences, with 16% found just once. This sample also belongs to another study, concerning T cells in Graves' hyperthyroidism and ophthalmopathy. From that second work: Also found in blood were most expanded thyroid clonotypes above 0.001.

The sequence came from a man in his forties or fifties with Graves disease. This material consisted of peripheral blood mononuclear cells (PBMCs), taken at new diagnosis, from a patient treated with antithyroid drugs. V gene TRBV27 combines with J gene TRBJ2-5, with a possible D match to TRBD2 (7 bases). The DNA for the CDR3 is TGTGCCAGCAGTCAATCGGGGGGCAAAGAGACCCAGTACTTC. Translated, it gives CASSQSGGKETQYF.